Listed here are 32 T cell receptor beta chains from one sample, sequenced in a study of blood T cell repertoires in COVID-19. The table came from immunoSEQ multiplex PCR; TCRdb's copy has only in-frame clones and leaves some out. The table has roughly 340,000 clones, about 90% seen once; the top ten hold around 3.3%. The sample taken for sequencing was peripheral blood. The origin of the receptors is a woman younger than 30 who had recovered from COVID-19.

This chain links TRBV6-2 or TRBV6-3 with TRBJ2-2; tentatively, D is TRBD2 (6 bases). Germline CDR1 is MNHEY and CDR2 is SVGEGT. The CDR3 runs to 15 residues. The germline V and J ends were trimmed by 2 bases and 4 bases, with 11 bases remaining between them. CDR3 DNA sequence: TGTGCCAGCAGTTACCCCGGGAGAAGCACCGGGGAGCTGTTTTTT. The encoded protein is CASSYPGRSTGELFF.

This chain joins TRBV7-2 and TRBJ2-3, with TRBD2 matching over 8 bases. Germline assignment: CDR1 SGHTA and CDR2 FQGNSA. J lost 3 bases, V lost 5 bases, and 7 bases had no gene match. The CDR3 runs 15 residues. CDR3 loop: CASSPRAGGTDTQYF. DNA for the CDR3: TGTGCCAGCAGCCCTAGGGCGGGAGGTACAGATACGCAGTATTTT. Variable domain in full (rest from reference TRBV7-2 and TRBJ2-3): GAGVSQSPSNKVTEKGKDVELRCDPISGHTALYWYRQSLGQGLEFLIYFQGNSAPDKSGLPSDRFSAERTGGSVSTLTIQRTQQEDSAVYLCASSPRAGGTDTQYFGPGTRLTVL.

The rearrangement uses TRBV5-1 and TRBJ2-2; 8 positions agree with TRBD2. This CDR3 has 15 amino acids. From germline, CDR1 is SGHRS and CDR2 YFSETQ. V was pared by 4 bases and J by 6 bases, with 8 bases of the junction left unmatched. The CDR3 loop reads CASSKLAAASGELFF. The CDR3 region has the DNA TGCGCCAGCAGCAAACTAGCGGCCGCCTCCGGGGAGCTGTTTTTT.

The chain joins TRBV12-5 to TRBJ2-1; 11 bases align to TRBD2. The V gene's germline CDR1 is LGHNT and CDR2 FRNRAP. V shed 5 bases and J 6 bases; nucleotides not matched to a gene: 6. The CDR3 consists of 15 residues. The DNA of the CDR3 is TGTGCTAGTGGTAACGGACTAGCGGGCCGCAATGAGCAGTTCTTC. Translated: CASGNGLAGRNEQFF.

This chain uses TRBV27 with TRBJ1-1, with 8 bases identical to TRBD1. V gave up 6 bases and J gave up 1 base; unmatched junction bases: 4. The CDR3 runs 14 residues. CDR1 is MNHEY and CDR2 is SMNVEV in the germline V gene (reference sequence). In DNA, the CDR3 is TGTGCCAGCAGAGACGGGACAGGGAACACTGAAGCTTTCTTT. This sequence encodes CASRDGTGNTEAFF.

In this sample, this clone turned up a few times. The chain joins TRBV4-3 to TRBJ1-6, with D tentatively TRBD1 (6 bases). The V gene lost 4 bases and the J gene lost 8 bases, with 12 bases spanning the gap. The CDR3 has 14 amino acids. Germline V gene sequence: CDR1 LGHNA, CDR2 YSLEER. The CDR3 loop is CASSRAGDDSPLHF. CDR3 coding DNA: TGCGCCAGCAGCCGGGCAGGGGATGATTCACCCCTCCACTTT.

The count of this clone is one. The V and J genes are TRBV6-2 or TRBV6-3 and TRBJ2-7; D is ambiguous. Deletions cut 4 bases from V and 3 bases from J, with 7 bases between. The CDR3 length is 12 residues. The germline gives CDR1 MNHEY, CDR2 SVGEGT. The CDR3 DNA is TGTGCCAGCAGTTCCCCAGGCTACGAGCAGTACGTC. It codes for CASSSPGYEQYV.

J is TRBJ2-7 and V is TRBV6-2 or TRBV6-3, with 12 bases matching TRBD2. This CDR3 has 15 amino acids. The V gene end was trimmed by 5 bases and the J gene end by 2 bases; junction bases not matched to a gene: 4. Germline V lookup: CDR1 MNHEY, CDR2 SVGEGT. Written as DNA, the CDR3 is TGTGCCAGCAGTGATCTAGCGGGAGGGACCTACGAGCAGTACGTC. This encodes CASSDLAGGTYEQYV.

The chain has TRBV7-2 and TRBJ1-3; 8 bases map to TRBD1. This CDR3 has 15 residues. The V gene's germline CDR1 is SGHTA and CDR2 FQGNSA. After removal of 5 bases from V and 4 bases from J, the junction contained 7 bases not matched to a gene. For the CDR3, the DNA is TGTGCCAGCAGCCCCTGGACAGGGCTCGGAAACACCATATATTTT. Translation gives CASSPWTGLGNTIYF. The variable domain in full, with the rest retrieved from reference TRBV7-2 and TRBJ1-3, is GAGVSQSPSNKVTEKGKDVELRCDPISGHTALYWYRQSLGQGLEFLIYFQGNSAPDKSGLPSDRFSAERTGGSVSTLTIQRTQQEDSAVYLCASSPWTGLGNTIYFGEGSWLTVV.

V usage is TRBV7-6 and J usage is TRBJ2-2; weak D call: TRBD1 (6 bases). The CDR3 length is 16 residues. The germline V gene has CDR1 SGHVS and CDR2 FNYEAQ. The ends were cut back, 5 bases at V and 4 bases at J, with 17 bases in the middle. The CDR3 DNA reads TGTGCCAGCAGCCCTGGAATTCAGGGGTCCACCGGGGAGCTGTTTTTT. It is translated as CASSPGIQGSTGELFF.

This clone appeared once. The rearrangement joins TRBV10-3 to TRBJ2-5, with 7 bases identical to TRBD1. The CDR3 has 13 amino acids. The V gene's germline CDR1 is ENHRY and CDR2 SYGVKD. With V trimmed by 4 bases and J by 5 bases, 4 bases remained unmatched. The CDR3 spells CAISGTGWETQYF. The CDR3, as DNA: TGTGCCATCAGTGGGACAGGCTGGGAGACCCAGTACTTC.

V gene TRBV14 combines with J gene TRBJ2-1, with TRBD2 matching 8 bases. The V segment lost 4 bases and the J segment 6 bases; nucleotides outside the gene matches: 8. The V gene's germline CDR1 is SGHDN and CDR2 FVKESK. The CDR3 totals 15 residues. This CDR3 is CASSPLGSGTNEQFF. The CDR3 bases are TGTGCCAGCAGCCCCTTAGGTAGCGGGACCAATGAGCAGTTCTTC. Combining the CDR3 with reference TRBV14 and TRBJ2-1 gives the whole variable domain EAGVTQFPSHSVIEKGQTVTLRCDPISGHDNLYWYRRVMGKEIKFLLHFVKESKQDESGMPNNRFLAERTGGTYSTLKVQPAELEDSGVYFCASSPLGSGTNEQFFGPGTRLTVL.

The gene calls are TRBV7-9 and TRBJ2-3, with D tentatively TRBD2 (6 bases). Germline CDR1 and CDR2: SEHNR and FQNEAQ (reference sequence). The length of the CDR3 is 13 residues. Trimming removed 8 bases from V and 5 bases from J, with 14 bases in between. The CDR3 sequence: CASGDSGEDTQYF. The CDR3 DNA reads TGTGCCAGCGGGGATTCGGGGGAAGATACGCAGTATTTT. Together with reference TRBV7-9 and TRBJ2-3, the CDR3 gives the full variable domain: DTGVSQNPRHKITKRGQNVTFRCDPISEHNRLYWYRQTLGQGPEFLTYFQNEAQLEKSRLLSDRFSAERPKGSFSTLEIQRTEQGDSAMYLCASGDSGEDTQYFGPGTRLTVL.

This chain connects TRBV12-5 to TRBJ1-2; 8 bases fit TRBD1. CDR3 length: 13 residues. Germline CDR1 reads LGHNT; CDR2 reads FRNRAP. Trimming took 4 bases from V and 6 from J; bases not matched to a gene: 4. CDR3 in amino acids: CASGYRGWDGYTF. The CDR3 DNA reads TGTGCTAGTGGTTACAGGGGGTGGGATGGCTACACCTTC.

The CDR3 DNA follows: TGTGCTAGTGGTACTCAGGGGGGCACAGATACGCAGTATTTT. It yields the protein CASGTQGGTDTQYF. The chain uses TRBV12-5 and TRBJ2-3; 7 bases are a match to TRBD1. Germline assignment: CDR1 LGHNT and CDR2 FRNRAP. The V gene end was trimmed by 5 bases and the J gene end by 1 base; junction bases not matched to a gene: 3. The CDR3 sequence is 14 residues long.

The rearrangement links TRBV27 to TRBJ2-1; 11 nucleotides line up with TRBD2. The germline V gene has CDR1 MNHEY and CDR2 SMNVEV (reference sequence). J was trimmed by 6 bases and V by 6 bases; bases with no gene match: 7. This CDR3 has 15 amino acids. CDR3 protein: CASSRTSGGFNEQFF. The CDR3 DNA reads TGTGCCAGCAGCCGTACTAGCGGGGGCTTCAATGAGCAGTTCTTC.

The genes are TRBV7-2 and TRBJ2-1, with D unclear. This CDR3 has 16 amino acids. V lost 5 bases and J lost 2, with 16 bases in between. CDR1 is SGHTA, CDR2 FQGNSA, per germline. The CDR3 sequence: CASSRRFLSAYNEQFF. DNA of the CDR3: TGTGCCAGCAGCCGGAGATTCCTTTCGGCCTACAATGAGCAGTTCTTC.

On this clone itself: The identical CDR3 is also encoded by other nucleotide sequences in the sample. The genes are TRBV5-6 and TRBJ2-2; 8 nucleotides line up with TRBD1. Unmatched junction bases numbered 6, after V lost 2 bases and J lost 3 bases. This CDR3 region has 16 residues. Germline-derived CDR1 and CDR2 are SGHDT and YYEEEE. CDR3 sequence (DNA): TGTGCCAGCAGCTTATGGCAGGGGGCGGACACCGGGGAGCTGTTTTTT. Protein: CASSLWQGADTGELFF.

This clone was detected only once. The chain carries TRBV6-5 and TRBJ1-5; 9 bases map to TRBD1. The CDR3 covers 14 residues. V was clipped by 6 bases and J by 7 bases; unmatched bases: 7. The V gene's germline CDR1 is MNHEY and CDR2 SVGAGI. The CDR3 DNA reads TGTGCCAGCAGATACAGGGGGCTCGGGCAGCCCCAGCATTTT. Residues: CASRYRGLGQPQHF.

CDR3 coding DNA: TGTGCCAGCAGCTTAGATCCAGGGGCCGGGGCCAACGTCCTGACTTTC. This sequence encodes CASSLDPGAGANVLTF. The rearrangement uses TRBV7-9 and TRBJ2-6; D is possibly TRBD1 (6 bases). Germline V CDR1 and CDR2: SEHNR, FQNEAQ (reference sequence). The germline V and J ends were trimmed by 1 base and 4 bases, with 11 bases remaining between them. The CDR3 runs 16 residues.

This clone was observed a single time. This chain joins TRBV9 and TRBJ2-3, with TRBD2 identical over 8 bases. The length of the CDR3 is 16 residues. V was pared by 4 bases and J by 2 bases, with 9 bases of the junction left unmatched. Germline V CDR1 and CDR2: SGDLS, YYNGEE. This chain's CDR3 is CASSPTSGAFTDTQYF. The CDR3 coding sequence is TGTGCCAGCAGCCCCACTAGCGGAGCCTTCACAGATACGCAGTATTTT.

V usage is TRBV4-3 and J usage is TRBJ1-1, with D hard to call. The V gene's germline CDR1 is LGHNA and CDR2 YSLEER. The V and J ends lost 4 bases and 0 bases respectively, with 9 bases between them. The CDR3 is 14 amino acids. The CDR3 region is CASSLEPVNTEAFF. The CDR3, as DNA: TGCGCCAGCAGCCTCGAGCCTGTGAACACTGAAGCTTTCTTT.

The CDR3 nucleotides are TGTGCCACCAGCAGAGATACGGGGATTTATGGCTACACCTTC. Amino acid sequence: CATSRDTGIYGYTF. The rearrangement links TRBV15 to TRBJ1-2; D not certain. The germline V gene encodes CDR1 LNHNV and CDR2 YYDKDF (reference sequence). The CDR3 has 14 amino acids. V shed 0 bases and J shed 5 bases, with 10 bases lying between them.

J is TRBJ1-2 and V is TRBV6-5, with 7 positions matching TRBD1. Trimming cost V 6 bases and J 2 bases; bases outside gene matches: 9. CDR3 length equals 15 residues. Germline-derived CDR1 and CDR2 are MNHEY and SVGAGI. CDR3 coding DNA: TGTGCCAGCAGAAGCCCCGGACAGGCGAACTATGGCTACACCTTC. This codes for CASRSPGQANYGYTF.

The J gene is TRBJ1-2, the V gene TRBV27; no clear D gene. Trimming left V 6 bases short and J 2 bases short, with 10 bases between. Germline CDR1 and CDR2: MNHEY and SMNVEV (reference sequence). The CDR3 has 13 amino acids. The CDR3 nucleotides are TGTGCCAGCAGCCGTCCGTTGAACTATGGCTACACCTTC. This encodes CASSRPLNYGYTF.

V gene TRBV5-4 combines with J gene TRBJ1-1, with D perhaps TRBD1 (6 bases). With 0 bases removed from V and 4 bases from J, the gap between germline ends came to 10 bases. CDR3 length: 14 amino acids. Germline values: CDR1 SGHNT, CDR2 YYREEE (reference sequence). CDR3 region: CASSLEGEGTEAFF. DNA for the CDR3: TGTGCCAGCAGCTTGGAGGGGGAGGGCACTGAAGCTTTCTTT.

The chain uses TRBV4-1 and TRBJ2-1; maybe TRBD1 (5 bases). Germline V gene lookup returns CDR1 MGHRA and CDR2 YSYEKL. V was cut by 3 bases and J by 10 bases, with 13 bases left in between. The CDR3 runs 13 residues. CDR3 nucleotides: TGCGCCAGCAGCCAGGAACTTGGGGCGGAGCAGTTCTTC. Translation: CASSQELGAEQFF.

This chain links TRBV9 with TRBJ2-2; no definite D call. CDR1 is SGDLS and CDR2 is YYNGEE in the germline V gene. V shed 0 bases and J shed 0 bases, with 9 bases lying between them. The CDR3 is 16 amino acids. The chain's CDR3 is CASSVGVASNTGELFF. For the CDR3, the DNA is TGTGCCAGCAGCGTAGGCGTAGCATCGAACACCGGGGAGCTGTTTTTT.

The chain joins TRBV19 to TRBJ1-1, with D tentatively TRBD1 (6 bases). This CDR3 region has 15 residues. Germline values: CDR1 LNHDA, CDR2 SQIVND (reference sequence). With 6 bases removed from V and 5 bases from J, the gap between germline ends came to 19 bases. For the CDR3, the DNA is TGTGCCAGTAGCCCCGGGCGGGGGCGCGGGACTGAAGCTTTCTTT. Its translation: CASSPGRGRGTEAFF.

The V gene is TRBV10-3, the J gene TRBJ2-1; the match to TRBD2 covers 9 bases. With 4 bases clipped from V and 8 bases from J, the junction kept 6 bases outside the gene matches. Germline V gene sequence: CDR1 ENHRY, CDR2 SYGVKD. CDR3 length: 14 amino acids. The CDR3 loop reads CAISGREGTDEQFF. For the CDR3, the DNA is TGTGCCATCAGTGGGCGGGAGGGCACGGATGAGCAGTTCTTC.

The genes are TRBV4-3 and TRBJ1-2; the D is unclear. The CDR3 is made up of 16 amino acids. V was pared by 1 base and J by 1 base, with 13 bases between. Germline lookup yields CDR1 LGHNA and CDR2 YSLEER. The CDR3 loop is CASSQVVGILNYGYTF. The CDR3 DNA reads TGCGCCAGCAGCCAAGTGGTCGGGATCCTTAACTATGGCTACACCTTC.

This clone has only one observation. The rearrangement links TRBV6-2 or TRBV6-3 to TRBJ1-1; 7 bases line up with TRBD1. This CDR3 spans 13 amino acids. V was clipped by 3 bases and J by 6 bases; unmatched bases: 4. The germline gives CDR1 MNHEY, CDR2 SVGEGT. The CDR3 here is CASSYPRGSEAFF. The CDR3, as DNA: TGTGCCAGCAGTTATCCCAGGGGGTCTGAAGCTTTCTTT.